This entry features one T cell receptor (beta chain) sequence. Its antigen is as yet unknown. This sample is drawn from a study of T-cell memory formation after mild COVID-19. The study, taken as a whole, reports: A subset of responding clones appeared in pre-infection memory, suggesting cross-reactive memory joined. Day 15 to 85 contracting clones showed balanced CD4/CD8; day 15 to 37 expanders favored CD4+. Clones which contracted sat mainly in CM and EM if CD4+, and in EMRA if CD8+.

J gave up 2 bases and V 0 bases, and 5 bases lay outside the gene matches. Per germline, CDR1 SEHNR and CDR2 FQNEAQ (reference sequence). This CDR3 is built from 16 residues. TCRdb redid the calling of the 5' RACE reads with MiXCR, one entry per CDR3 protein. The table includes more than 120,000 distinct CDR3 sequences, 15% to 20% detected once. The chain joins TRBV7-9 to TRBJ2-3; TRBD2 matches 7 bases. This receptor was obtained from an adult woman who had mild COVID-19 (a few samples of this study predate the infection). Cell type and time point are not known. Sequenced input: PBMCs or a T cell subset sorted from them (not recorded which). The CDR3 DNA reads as TGTGCCAGCAGCTTAGCGGGAGGGGCCCCCACAGATACGCAGTATTTT. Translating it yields CASSLAGGAPTDTQYF.